One sample yielded the 9 T cell receptor beta chains listed below, sequenced in a study of identical twins. Each CDR3 protein gets one entry after TCRdb re-called the 5' RACE reads with MiXCR. The sample lists 500,000 or so distinct CDR3 sequences; roughly an eighth were seen once. This same sample was also taken into another study, of yellow fever vaccine responses in identical twins.

The sequenced sample consisted of CD4+ T cells sorted from blood. All receptors derive from a woman younger than 30 in good health.

This clonotype was counted ten times or more. The rearrangement links TRBV6-6 to TRBJ1-2, with 9 bases fitting TRBD1. V lost 6 bases, J lost 7 bases, and 6 bases stayed unmatched. The germline CDR1 and CDR2 sequences are MNHNY and SVGAGI (reference sequence). The CDR3 spans 13 residues. In DNA, the CDR3 is TGTGCCAGCAGCATGGACAGGGGATCTGGCTACACCTTC. This encodes CASSMDRGSGYTF.

The rearrangement uses TRBV12-3 or TRBV12-4 and TRBJ2-4; 12 positions match TRBD2. V was clipped by 6 bases and J by 9 bases; unmatched bases: 9. This CDR3 spans 15 amino acids. The CDR3 here is CASRPRLAGVGIQYF. CDR3 coding DNA: TGTGCCAGCAGACCCCGACTAGCGGGAGTGGGCATTCAGTACTTC.

This chain uses TRBV18 with TRBJ2-2; D remains unclear. Looked up from germline, CDR1 is KGHSH and CDR2 is LQKENI. Deletions cut 3 bases from V and 3 bases from J, with 11 bases between. This CDR3 is 15 amino acids long. The DNA of the CDR3 is TGTGCCAGCTCACCCCAAGCCACATACACCGGGGAGCTGTTTTTT. This translates into CASSPQATYTGELFF.

This clonotype came up many times. At one end the junction does not follow the germline gene, possibly because of a read error. The rearrangement links TRBV12-3 or TRBV12-4 to TRBJ1-1, with a tentative D call TRBD1 (5 bases). The CDR3 spans 12 residues. This CDR3 is CAIARVNAEAFF. As DNA, the CDR3 is TGTGCCATCGCCAGGGTGAACGCTGAAGCTTTCTTT.

The chain carries TRBV6-1 and TRBJ2-3; the D is unclear. The V end was cut by 10 bases, the J end by 7 bases, with 18 bases between. The CDR3 runs 13 residues. Germline CDR1 MNHNS, CDR2 SASEGT. The CDR3 region is CATSGTPVNTQYF. Here the CDR3 DNA reads TGTGCCACCTCGGGTACTCCAGTTAATACGCAGTATTTT.

This clonotype has only a few counts. The chain combines TRBV20-1 with TRBJ2-7, with D hard to call. This CDR3 contains 14 residues. Germline V CDR1 and CDR2: DFQATT, SNEGSKA (reference sequence). V gave up 0 bases and J gave up 4 bases, with 13 bases separating them. In nucleotides, the CDR3 is TGCAGTGCTAGAGAGGGGTCAGGCCCTTACGAGCAGTACTTC. Amino acid sequence: CSAREGSGPYEQYF.

The chain has TRBV2 and TRBJ2-4; D not certain. V was trimmed by 4 bases and J by 2 bases, leaving 9 bases between them. Germline lookup yields CDR1 SNHLY and CDR2 FYNNEI. The CDR3 is 14 residues long. This chain's CDR3 is CASSGVITKNIQYF. CDR3 nucleotides: TGTGCCAGCAGTGGAGTGATAACCAAAAACATTCAGTACTTC.

This clonotype was picked up a small number of times. The chain recombines TRBV29-1 with TRBJ1-1; D is perhaps TRBD1 (6 bases). The CDR3 is made up of 12 amino acids. Trimming stripped 6 bases from V and 4 bases from J, with 12 bases between. The germline V gene has CDR1 SQVTM and CDR2 ANQGSEA. The CDR3 DNA is TGCAGCGTATCCAGGGGAGGCACTGAAGCTTTCTTT. Its protein product is CSVSRGGTEAFF. The variable domain in full, completed from reference TRBV29-1 and TRBJ1-1, reads SAVISQKPSRDICQRGTSLTIQCQVDSQVTMMFWYRQQPGQSLTLIATANQGSEATYESGFVIDKFPISRPNLTFSTLTVSNMSPEDSSIYLCSVSRGGTEAFFGQGTRLTVV.

The chain is built from TRBV15 and TRBJ1-6, with TRBD1 identical over 9 bases. V trimming: 6 bases; J trimming: 7 bases; junction bases outside the gene matches: 7. CDR1 LNHNV and CDR2 YYDKDF come from the germline V gene (reference sequence). CDR3 size: 15 residues. The CDR3 region has the DNA TGTGCCACCAGTGCCGGGACAGGGAAGAATTCACCCCTCCACTTT. Its translation: CATSAGTGKNSPLHF.